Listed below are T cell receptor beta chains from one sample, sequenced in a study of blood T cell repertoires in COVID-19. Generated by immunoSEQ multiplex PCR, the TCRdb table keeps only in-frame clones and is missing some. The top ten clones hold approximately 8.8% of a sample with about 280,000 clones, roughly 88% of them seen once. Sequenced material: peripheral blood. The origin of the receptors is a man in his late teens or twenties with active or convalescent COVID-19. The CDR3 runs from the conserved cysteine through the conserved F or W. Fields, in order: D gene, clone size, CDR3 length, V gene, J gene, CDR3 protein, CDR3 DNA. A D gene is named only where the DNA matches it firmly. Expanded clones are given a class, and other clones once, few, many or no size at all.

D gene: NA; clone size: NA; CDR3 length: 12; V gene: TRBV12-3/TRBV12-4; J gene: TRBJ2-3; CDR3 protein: CASSLPTDTQYF; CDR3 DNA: TGTGCCAGCAGTTTACCTACAGATACGCAGTATTTT
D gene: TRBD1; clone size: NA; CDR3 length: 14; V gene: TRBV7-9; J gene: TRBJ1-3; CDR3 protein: CASSPGGAGNTIYF; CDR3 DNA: TGTGCCAGCAGTCCAGGGGGAGCTGGAAACACCATATATTTT
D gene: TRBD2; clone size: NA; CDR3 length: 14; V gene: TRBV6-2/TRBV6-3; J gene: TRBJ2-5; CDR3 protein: CASSTGRGEETQYF; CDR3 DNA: TGTGCCAGCAGTACCGGGCGGGGGGAAGAGACCCAGTACTTC
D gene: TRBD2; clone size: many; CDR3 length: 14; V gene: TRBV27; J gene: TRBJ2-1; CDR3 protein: CASSLRGGLHEQFF; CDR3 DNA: TGTGCCAGCAGTTTACGGGGGGGCCTGCATGAGCAGTTCTTC
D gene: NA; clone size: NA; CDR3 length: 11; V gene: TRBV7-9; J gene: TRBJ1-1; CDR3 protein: CASSVGEEAFF; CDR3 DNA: TGTGCCAGCAGCGTGGGAGAAGAAGCTTTCTTT
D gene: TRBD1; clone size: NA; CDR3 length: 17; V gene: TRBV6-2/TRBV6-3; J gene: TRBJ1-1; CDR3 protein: CASSKAGTDMTNTEAFF; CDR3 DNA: TGTGCCAGCAGCAAGGCCGGGACAGACATGACGAACACTGAAGCTTTCTTT
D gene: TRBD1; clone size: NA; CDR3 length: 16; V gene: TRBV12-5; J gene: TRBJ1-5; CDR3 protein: CASGATGGEYGQPQHF; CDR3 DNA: TGTGCTAGTGGTGCGACAGGGGGCGAATATGGTCAGCCCCAGCATTTT
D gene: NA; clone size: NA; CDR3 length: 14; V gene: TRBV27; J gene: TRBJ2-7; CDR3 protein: CASSLSRGTYEQYF; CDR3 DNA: TGTGCCAGCAGTTTGAGCAGGGGAACCTACGAGCAGTACTTC
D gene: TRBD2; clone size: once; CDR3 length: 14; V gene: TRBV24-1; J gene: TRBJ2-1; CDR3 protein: CATSDGTRYNEQFF; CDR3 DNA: TGTGCCACCAGTGATGGGACTAGGTACAATGAGCAGTTCTTC
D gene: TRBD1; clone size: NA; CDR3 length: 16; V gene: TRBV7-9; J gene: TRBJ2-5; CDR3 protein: CASSPRQGRIGETQYF; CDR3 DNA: TGTGCCAGCAGCCCTCGACAGGGAAGGATTGGGGAGACCCAGTACTTC
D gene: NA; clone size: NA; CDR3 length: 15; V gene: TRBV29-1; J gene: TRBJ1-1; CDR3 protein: CSAGGAGARSTEAFF; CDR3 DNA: TGCAGCGCCGGGGGGGCAGGGGCCAGGAGCACTGAAGCTTTCTTT
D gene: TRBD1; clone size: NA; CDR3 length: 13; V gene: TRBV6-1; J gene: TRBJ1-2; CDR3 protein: CASSEQTGIGYTF; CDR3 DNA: TGTGCCAGCAGTGAACAGACAGGGATTGGCTACACCTTC
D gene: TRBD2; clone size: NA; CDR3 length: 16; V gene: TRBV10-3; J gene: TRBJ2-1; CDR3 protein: CAISEVASGGRNEQFF; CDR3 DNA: TGTGCCATCAGTGAGGTCGCTAGCGGGGGCAGGAATGAGCAGTTCTTC
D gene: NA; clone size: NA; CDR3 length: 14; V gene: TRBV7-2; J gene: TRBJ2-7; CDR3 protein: CASSLSPGAYEQYF; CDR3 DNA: TGTGCCAGCAGCTTAAGCCCAGGGGCCTACGAGCAGTACTTC
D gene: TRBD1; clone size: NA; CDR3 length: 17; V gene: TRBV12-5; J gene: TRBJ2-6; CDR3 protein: CASVPGTGLSGANVLTF; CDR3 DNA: TGTGCTAGTGTCCCCGGGACAGGCCTCTCTGGGGCCAACGTCCTGACTTTC
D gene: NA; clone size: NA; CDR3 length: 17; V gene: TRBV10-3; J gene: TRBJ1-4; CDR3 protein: CAISDTRATATNEKLFF; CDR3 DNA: TGTGCCATCAGTGATACCAGGGCGACTGCAACTAATGAAAAACTGTTTTTT
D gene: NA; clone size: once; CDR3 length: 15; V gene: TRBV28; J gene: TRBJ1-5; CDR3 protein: CASRQAPNSNQPQHF; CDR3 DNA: TGTGCCAGCAGGCAAGCACCGAATAGCAATCAGCCCCAGCATTTT
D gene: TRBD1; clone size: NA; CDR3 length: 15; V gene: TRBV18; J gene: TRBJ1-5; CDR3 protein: CASSRQGNSNQPQHF; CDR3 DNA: TGTGCCAGCTCACGACAGGGAAATAGCAATCAGCCCCAGCATTTT
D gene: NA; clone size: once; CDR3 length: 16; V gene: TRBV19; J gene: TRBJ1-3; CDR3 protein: CASSTGGGSSGNTIYF; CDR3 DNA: TGTGCCAGTAGTACCGGGGGGGGATCCTCTGGAAACACCATATATTTT
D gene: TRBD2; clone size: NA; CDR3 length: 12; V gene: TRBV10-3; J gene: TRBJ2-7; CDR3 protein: CATSGGAYEQYF; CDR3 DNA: TGTGCCACGAGCGGGGGGGCCTACGAGCAGTACTTC
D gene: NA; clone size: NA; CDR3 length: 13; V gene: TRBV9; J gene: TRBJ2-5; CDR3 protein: CASSPGSEETQYF; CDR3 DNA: TGTGCCAGCAGCCCAGGAAGTGAGGAGACCCAGTACTTC
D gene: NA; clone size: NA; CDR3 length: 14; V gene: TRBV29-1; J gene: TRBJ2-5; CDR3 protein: CSVEGRAAAKTQYF; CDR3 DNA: TGCAGCGTTGAAGGTCGCGCTGCTGCGAAGACCCAGTACTTC
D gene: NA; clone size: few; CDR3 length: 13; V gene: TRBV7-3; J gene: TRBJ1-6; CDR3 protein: CASSLMEDSPLHF; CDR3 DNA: TGTGCCAGCAGCTTAATGGAGGATTCACCCCTCCACTTT
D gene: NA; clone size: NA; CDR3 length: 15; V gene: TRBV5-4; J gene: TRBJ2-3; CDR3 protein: CASRFPDSSTDTQYF; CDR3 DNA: TGTGCCAGCAGGTTCCCTGACTCGAGCACAGATACGCAGTATTTT
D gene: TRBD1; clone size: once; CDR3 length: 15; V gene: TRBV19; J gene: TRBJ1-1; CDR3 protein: CASSGEQGMISEAFF; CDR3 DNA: TGTGCCAGTAGTGGGGAACAGGGGATGATCTCTGAAGCTTTCTTT
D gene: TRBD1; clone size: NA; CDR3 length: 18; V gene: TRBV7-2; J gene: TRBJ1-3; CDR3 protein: CASSPPGTGGISGNTIYF; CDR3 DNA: TGTGCCAGCAGCCCGCCCGGGACAGGGGGTATCTCTGGAAACACCATATATTTT
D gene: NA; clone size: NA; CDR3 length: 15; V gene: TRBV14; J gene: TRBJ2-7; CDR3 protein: CASSMTGLHPYEQYF; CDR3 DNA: TGTGCCAGCAGCATGACGGGACTTCATCCCTACGAGCAGTACTTC
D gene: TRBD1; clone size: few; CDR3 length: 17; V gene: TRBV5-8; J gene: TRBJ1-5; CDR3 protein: CASSPESGQGLGQPQHF; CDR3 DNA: TGTGCCAGCAGCCCGGAATCGGGACAGGGGCTCGGTCAGCCCCAGCATTTT
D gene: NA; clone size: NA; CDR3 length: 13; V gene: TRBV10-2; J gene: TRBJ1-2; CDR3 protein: CASSEQGYYGYTF; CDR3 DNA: TGCGCCAGCAGTGAGCAGGGGTACTATGGCTACACCTTC
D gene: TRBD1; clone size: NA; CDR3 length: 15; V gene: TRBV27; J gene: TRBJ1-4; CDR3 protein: CASSPTGGLGEKLFF; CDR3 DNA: TGTGCCAGCAGTCCAACAGGGGGTTTAGGGGAAAAACTGTTTTTT
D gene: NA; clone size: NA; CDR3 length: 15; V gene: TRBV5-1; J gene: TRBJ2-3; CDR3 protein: CASSPPGRGGDTQYF; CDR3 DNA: TGCGCCAGCAGCCCACCGGGGCGGGGCGGAGATACGCAGTATTTT
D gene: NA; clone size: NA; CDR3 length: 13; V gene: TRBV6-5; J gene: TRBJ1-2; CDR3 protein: CASSYIGNYGYTF; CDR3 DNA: TGTGCCAGCAGTTACATCGGGAACTATGGCTACACCTTC
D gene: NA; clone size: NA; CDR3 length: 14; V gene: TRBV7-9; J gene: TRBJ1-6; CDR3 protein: CASSLVQGDSPLHF; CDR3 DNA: TGTGCCAGCAGCTTAGTACAGGGAGATTCACCCCTCCACTTT
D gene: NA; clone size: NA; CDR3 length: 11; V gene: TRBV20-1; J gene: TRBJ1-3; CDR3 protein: CSASIRSTIYF; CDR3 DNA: TGCAGTGCTAGTATTAGGAGCACCATATATTTT
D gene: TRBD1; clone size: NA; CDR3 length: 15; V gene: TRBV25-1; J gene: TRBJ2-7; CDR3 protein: CASSQMGRGLGEQYF; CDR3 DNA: TGTGCCAGCAGTCAAATGGGCAGGGGGCTAGGAGAGCAGTACTTC
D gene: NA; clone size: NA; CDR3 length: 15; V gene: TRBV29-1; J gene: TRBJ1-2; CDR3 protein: CSVEFVTAANYGYTF; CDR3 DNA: TGCAGCGTTGAATTCGTAACAGCAGCTAACTATGGCTACACCTTC
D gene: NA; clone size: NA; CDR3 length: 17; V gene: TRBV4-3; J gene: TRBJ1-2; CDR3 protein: CASSQAVGAGTNYGYTF; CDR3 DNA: TGCGCCAGCAGCCAAGCTGTGGGGGCAGGGACCAATTATGGCTACACCTTC
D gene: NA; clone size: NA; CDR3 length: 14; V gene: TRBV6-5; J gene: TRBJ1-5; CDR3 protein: CAISVRDRNQPQHF; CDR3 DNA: TGTGCCATAAGCGTCAGGGATCGCAATCAGCCCCAGCATTTT
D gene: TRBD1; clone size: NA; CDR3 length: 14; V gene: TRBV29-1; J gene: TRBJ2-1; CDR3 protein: CSVESRTGTYEQFF; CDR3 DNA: TGCAGCGTGGAATCCCGGACAGGGACATACGAGCAGTTCTTC
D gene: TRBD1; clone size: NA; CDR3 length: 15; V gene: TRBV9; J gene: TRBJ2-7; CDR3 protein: CASSGEGTGAYEQYF; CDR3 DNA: TGTGCCAGCAGCGGAGAAGGGACAGGGGCATACGAGCAGTACTTC